One sample yielded the 18 T cell receptor beta chains listed below, sequenced in a study of cytomegalovirus exposure and HLA in healthy donors. With 60 Vbeta and 13 Jbeta primers, the PCR was carried out. The protocol was immunoSEQ multiplex PCR, while the TCRdb copy is restricted to in-frame clones and leaves out a portion. The data hold some 170,000 clones, with about four fifths observed a single time. Sequenced material: PBMCs. Every receptor here comes from a young woman in good health and CMV-seropositive.

The chain uses TRBV30 and TRBJ1-5; D is unclear. CDR1 is GTSNPN and CDR2 is SVGIG in the germline V gene (reference sequence). V lost 4 bases and J lost 0, with 10 bases in between. The CDR3 totals 14 residues. The CDR3 region is CAWKTPYSNQPQHF. For the CDR3, the DNA is TGTGCCTGGAAGACACCTTATAGCAATCAGCCCCAGCATTTT.

The chain couples TRBV14 to TRBJ2-5, with 8 bases aligning to TRBD2. Germline V gene lookup returns CDR1 SGHDN and CDR2 FVKESK. This CDR3 contains 15 residues. The trim removed 2 bases at V and 4 bases at J, leaving 6 bases unmatched. The CDR3 is CASSQIGAGGETQYF. DNA for the CDR3: TGTGCCAGCAGCCAAATCGGTGCGGGGGGAGAGACCCAGTACTTC.

The J gene is TRBJ2-1, the V gene TRBV27, with D perhaps matching TRBD2 (6 bases). Trimming removed 6 bases from V and 13 bases from J, with 25 bases in between. The CDR3 spans 15 residues. The germline CDR1 and CDR2 sequences are MNHEY and SMNVEV (reference sequence). CDR3 amino acids: CASRHLIPSGPRQFF. CDR3 nucleotides: TGTGCCAGCAGACACCTAATCCCCAGCGGGCCCAGACAGTTCTTC.

Notes on this clone: An end of the junction differs from the germline gene, which may be a read error. The chain couples TRBV7-9 to TRBJ2-6, with TRBD2 matching over 7 bases. Germline V CDR1 and CDR2: SEHNR, FQNEAQ (reference sequence). CDR3 length: 17 amino acids. CDR3 sequence (DNA): TGTGCCAGCAGCCGCCTGGGGGGGGAGGCTGGGGCCAACGGCCTGACTTTC. Protein sequence: CASSRLGGEAGANGLTF.

The genes are TRBV10-3 and TRBJ1-1, with D possibly being TRBD1 (6 bases). V dropped 2 bases and J dropped 1 base, with 14 bases sitting between them. Germline-derived CDR1 and CDR2 are ENHRY and SYGVKD. This CDR3 has 16 residues. This CDR3 is CAISEVTEQGNTEAFF. CDR3 sequence (DNA): TGTGCCATCAGTGAGGTGACTGAACAGGGGAACACTGAAGCTTTCTTT.

This sequence joins TRBV6-5 and TRBJ2-2, with a weak D call TRBD2 (6 bases). The V and J ends lost 0 bases and 1 base respectively, with 9 bases between them. Per the germline V gene, CDR1 is MNHEY and CDR2 is SVGAGI. CDR3 length: 16 residues. DNA for the CDR3: TGTGCCAGCAGTTACTCGTCAGCGGGGAACACCGGGGAGCTGTTTTTT. It encodes CASSYSSAGNTGELFF.

The V gene is TRBV5-4, the J gene TRBJ2-7, with D tentatively TRBD1 (6 bases). Between the trimmed V and J ends, which lost 0 bases and 2 bases, there was a span of 9 bases. The length of the CDR3 is 14 residues. Per germline, CDR1 SGHNT and CDR2 YYREEE (reference sequence). The CDR3, as DNA: TGTGCCAGCAGCTTGGCAGGGGTCCCCTACGAGCAGTACTTC. This encodes CASSLAGVPYEQYF.

The chain couples TRBV7-2 to TRBJ2-7; TRBD2 matches 8 bases. There are 16 residues in the CDR3. The trim removed 4 bases at V and 2 bases at J, leaving 10 bases unmatched. The germline V gene has CDR1 SGHTA and CDR2 FQGNSA. CDR3 DNA: TGTGCCAGCAGCTCTCGTACTAGCGGAGGAACCTACGAGCAGTACTTC. Protein sequence: CASSSRTSGGTYEQYF. Supplemented by reference TRBV7-2 and TRBJ2-7, the full variable domain reads GAGVSQSPSNKVTEKGKDVELRCDPISGHTALYWYRQSLGQGLEFLIYFQGNSAPDKSGLPSDRFSAERTGGSVSTLTIQRTQQEDSAVYLCASSSRTSGGTYEQYFGPGTRLTVT.

A few counts support this clone. The chain links TRBV4-3 to TRBJ2-6; D call uncertain. This CDR3 spans 17 amino acids. The germline V and J ends were trimmed by 4 bases and 0 bases, with 13 bases remaining between them. Germline V gene lookup returns CDR1 LGHNA and CDR2 YSLEER. The CDR3: CASSPRQVHSGANVLTF. CDR3 sequence (DNA): TGCGCCAGCAGCCCCCGCCAGGTGCACTCTGGGGCCAACGTCCTGACTTTC.

The CDR3 is CATSRVPTSGGGNEQFF. The CDR3 DNA reads as TGTGCCACCAGCAGAGTTCCCACTAGCGGGGGAGGTAATGAGCAGTTCTTC. The gene calls are TRBV15 and TRBJ2-1; 11 bases map to TRBD2. The V gene's germline CDR1 is LNHNV and CDR2 YYDKDF (reference sequence). This CDR3 comprises 17 residues. V dropped 1 base and J dropped 7; count of bases not matched to a gene: 9. Based on the CDR3 plus reference TRBV15 and TRBJ2-1, the full variable domain is DAMVIQNPRYQVTQFGKPVTLSCSQTLNHNVMYWYQQKSSQAPKLLFHYYDKDFNNEADTPDNFQSRRPNTSFCFLDIRSPGLGDTAMYLCATSRVPTSGGGNEQFFGPGTRLTVL.

The chain links TRBV7-9 to TRBJ2-3; 9 bases line up with TRBD1. This CDR3 is 16 amino acids long. The junction had 10 bases not matched to a gene; V was cut back by 5 bases and J by 4 bases. Germline CDR1 SEHNR, CDR2 FQNEAQ (reference sequence). The CDR3 is CASSQQTGGWSDTQYF. CDR3 nucleotides: TGTGCCAGCAGCCAACAGACAGGGGGGTGGTCAGATACGCAGTATTTT.

The chain uses TRBV5-6 and TRBJ2-2, with unresolved D. V was pared by 3 bases and J by 10 bases, with 7 bases between. CDR1 SGHDT and CDR2 YYEEEE come from the germline V gene. The CDR3 loop spans 11 amino acids. The CDR3 DNA reads as TGTGCCAGCAGCTCGATGGCGGAGCTGTTTTTT. This gives the protein CASSSMAELFF.

The rearrangement joins TRBV7-9 to TRBJ2-1; D unclear. Trimming stripped 5 bases from V and 5 bases from J, with 16 bases between. Germline CDR1 is SEHNR and CDR2 is FQNEAQ (reference sequence). CDR3 size: 15 residues. The CDR3 DNA sequence: TGTGCCAGCAGCCCCAGCAGAGTGGGCAACAATGAGCAGTTCTTC. Residues: CASSPSRVGNNEQFF.

V is TRBV7-2 and J is TRBJ2-7; 8 positions agree with TRBD1. Germline V gene data show CDR1 as SGHTA and CDR2 as FQGNSA. The CDR3 totals 14 residues. J gave up 2 bases and V 7 bases, and 7 bases lay outside the gene matches. The CDR3 region has the DNA TGTGCCAGCATTGGACAGGGTGGTCCCTACGAGCAGTACTTC. It specifies CASIGQGGPYEQYF.

The chain couples TRBV7-8 to TRBJ2-3, with TRBD1 matching over 9 bases. Losses at the gene ends were 5 bases for V and 3 bases for J; bases not matched to a gene: 9. CDR3 length: 16 amino acids. The germline gives CDR1 SGHVS, CDR2 FQNEAQ. CDR3 in DNA: TGTGCCAGCAGCCCCAGCCCACAGGGGGCGACAGATACGCAGTATTTT. Amino acids: CASSPSPQGATDTQYF.

The V call is TRBV7-8, the J call TRBJ2-3; 11 bases fit TRBD2. Per germline, CDR1 SGHVS and CDR2 FQNEAQ. J lost 4 bases, V lost 1 base, and 13 bases had no gene match. The CDR3 is 19 amino acids. The CDR3 sequence: CASSLEASGGLRVPDTQYF. The CDR3, as DNA: TGTGCCAGCAGCTTAGAGGCTAGCGGGGGGCTAAGGGTTCCAGATACGCAGTATTTT. Together with reference TRBV7-8 and TRBJ2-3, the CDR3 gives the full variable domain: GAGVSQSPRYKVAKRGQDVALRCDPISGHVSLFWYQQALGQGPEFLTYFQNEAQLDKSGLPSDRFFAERPEGSVSTLKIQRTQQEDSAVYLCASSLEASGGLRVPDTQYFGPGTRLTVL.

The chain has TRBV4-2 and TRBJ2-2; 7 nucleotides match TRBD1. CDR1 is LGHNA, CDR2 YNFKEQ, per germline. This CDR3 has 16 amino acids. V shed 4 bases, J shed 2 bases, and the junction held 7 bases outside the gene matches. Here the CDR3 reads CASSRSNRGNTGELFF. In DNA, the CDR3 is TGTGCCAGCAGCCGATCCAACAGGGGAAACACCGGGGAGCTGTTTTTT.

This clone has more than one count but fewer than ten. This chain connects TRBV19 to TRBJ2-1, with D unclear. Germline values: CDR1 LNHDA, CDR2 SQIVND (reference sequence). V dropped 1 base and J dropped 2 bases, with 9 bases sitting between them. The CDR3 is 15 amino acids. The CDR3 sequence: CASSIVYSTYNEQFF. The CDR3 nucleotides are TGTGCCAGTAGTATAGTCTATTCCACCTACAATGAGCAGTTCTTC.